Shown below are 31 T cell receptor beta chains from a single sample sequenced in a study of blood T cells in healthy people across ages (dated by TCRdb to the mid-2010s). The library was generated by 5' RACE. The sample was run on an Illumina HiSeq 2500. A second about 7 to 11 cycle PCR used a sample-barcoded 5' primer and a J-beta primer mix. Clones were called with MiXCR by TCRdb after fastp trimmed the public reads at Q25, and only in-frame beta chains were retained. Every CDR3 protein is listed once, alongside the most common genes and DNA of its rows. Recorded for this sample are about 1.8 million distinct CDR3 sequences; around half of them occurred a single time. The top ten clonotypes cover over 2% of the sample. The sequencing input was blood. The source of these receptors is a woman aged 40 to 50 in good health.

This chain links TRBV4-3 with TRBJ1-1; D unresolved. Germline V lookup: CDR1 LGHNA, CDR2 YSLEER. The CDR3 covers 15 residues. V lost 0 bases, J lost 3 bases, and 11 bases lay in between. The CDR3 loop is CASSQEWGRDTEAFF. Written as DNA, the CDR3 is TGCGCCAGCAGCCAAGAGTGGGGTAGGGACACTGAAGCTTTCTTT.

Only a few counts were recorded for this clonotype. The chain couples TRBV6-5 to TRBJ2-4; D is possibly TRBD2 (6 bases). TRBJ2-5 explains the end of the DNA better; the J call may be wrong. The CDR3 contains 14 residues. Germline CDR1 reads MNHEY; CDR2 reads SVGAGI. CDR3 amino acids: CASSLTVGRETQYF. The CDR3 region has the DNA TGTGCCAGCAGTCTTACGGTAGGGAGGGAGACCCAGTACTTC.

The chain carries TRBV6-5 and TRBJ2-3, with D tentatively TRBD1 (6 bases). Germline values: CDR1 MNHEY, CDR2 SVGAGI. The CDR3 sequence is 13 residues long. V lost 8 bases and J lost 3, with 12 bases in between. CDR3 in DNA: TGTGCCAGCGGACAGCGGCGGACAGATACGCAGTATTTT. Its protein product is CASGQRRTDTQYF.

The V gene is TRBV28, the J gene TRBJ1-2; the D is unclear. The CDR3 runs to 16 residues. Germline V CDR1 and CDR2: MDHEN, SYDVKM. V was pared by 3 bases and J by 3 bases, with 17 bases between. For the CDR3, the DNA is TGTGCCAGCAGTTTCCAGTGGGGAGGTGACGACTATGGCTACACCTTC. This encodes CASSFQWGGDDYGYTF.

V usage is TRBV28 and J usage is TRBJ2-3, with TRBD2 identical over 10 bases. V shed 5 bases, J shed 6 bases, and the junction held 8 bases outside the gene matches. Germline-derived CDR1 and CDR2 are MDHEN and SYDVKM. CDR3 length: 15 amino acids. CDR3 residues: CASSSGGAVFDTQYF. The CDR3 DNA follows: TGTGCCAGCAGTAGCGGGGGGGCCGTGTTTGATACGCAGTATTTT.

This clonotype was counted a few times. The chain is built from TRBV15 and TRBJ2-1; 8 nucleotides line up with TRBD1. V lost 6 bases to trimming and J lost 3 bases; unmatched junction nucleotides: 7. Germline loops: CDR1 LNHNV, CDR2 YYDKDF (reference sequence). The length of the CDR3 is 15 residues. CDR3 nucleotide sequence: TGTGCCACCAGGGACCGGGACAGGAGCTACAATGAGCAGTTCTTC. It yields the protein CATRDRDRSYNEQFF.

The gene calls are TRBV27 and TRBJ1-2; D remains unclear. Trimming left V 3 bases short and J 2 bases short, with 13 bases between. Germline-derived CDR1 and CDR2 are MNHEY and SMNVEV (reference sequence). CDR3 size: 15 residues. The CDR3 DNA follows: TGTGCCAGCAGTTTTGTCGGGAAACTGAACTATGGCTACACCTTC. The encoded protein is CASSFVGKLNYGYTF.

The chain recombines TRBV5-5 with TRBJ2-3, with 7 bases identical to TRBD1. The germline V gene encodes CDR1 SGHKS and CDR2 YYEKEE (reference sequence). J gave up 2 bases and V 4 bases, and 10 bases lay outside the gene matches. CDR3 length: 16 amino acids. The CDR3 DNA sequence: TGTGCCAGCAGCCCGCCACCGGGACAGCACACAGATACGCAGTATTTT. Protein: CASSPPPGQHTDTQYF.

The CDR3 coding sequence is TGCAGTGCTAGAGTCTCGTGGGTCAACGTCCTGACTTTC. It yields the protein CSARVSWVNVLTF. The rearrangement uses TRBV20-1 and TRBJ2-6, with D uncertain. Germline V gene data show CDR1 as DFQATT and CDR2 as SNEGSKA (reference sequence). The CDR3 runs 13 residues. V was shortened by 1 base and J by 9 bases, with 10 bases between the two germline ends.

The V call is TRBV28, the J call TRBJ1-4; 10 nucleotides agree with TRBD1. Germline V gene lookup returns CDR1 MDHEN and CDR2 SYDVKM. V dropped 7 bases and J dropped 10; count of bases not matched to a gene: 9. This CDR3 has 14 amino acids. CDR3 amino acids: CASTLGTGEVKLFF. CDR3 DNA: TGTGCCAGCACCCTCGGGACAGGGGAAGTAAAACTGTTTTTT.

DNA for the CDR3: TGTGCCAGCATGGACCAACAGGACTATAGCGGTCAGCCCCAGCATTTT. Protein sequence: CASMDQQDYSGQPQHF. The chain joins TRBV6-2 or TRBV6-3 to TRBJ1-5, with D perhaps TRBD1 (5 bases). The V gene lost 7 bases and the J gene lost 6 bases, with 22 bases spanning the gap. The CDR3 is 16 amino acids. Germline loops: CDR1 MNHEY, CDR2 SVGEGT.

The V gene is TRBV9, the J gene TRBJ2-3; TRBD1 agrees at 8 bases. This CDR3 is 15 amino acids long. With V trimmed by 6 bases and J by 6 bases, 12 bases remained unmatched. Germline V gene lookup returns CDR1 SGDLS and CDR2 YYNGEE. DNA for the CDR3: TGTGCCAGCAACCCTCGCACAGGGGGTTGGGATACGCAGTATTTT. This translates into CASNPRTGGWDTQYF. The variable domain in full, completed from reference TRBV9 and TRBJ2-3, reads DSGVTQTPKHLITATGQRVTLRCSPRSGDLSVYWYQQSLDQGLQFLIQYYNGEERAKGNILERFSAQQFPDLHSELNLSSLELGDSALYFCASNPRTGGWDTQYFGPGTRLTVL.

The rearrangement links TRBV5-1 to TRBJ1-2; TRBD1 matches at 7 bases. J lost 2 bases, V lost 3 bases, and 7 bases had no gene match. This CDR3 region has 15 residues. Germline values: CDR1 SGHRS, CDR2 YFSETQ. The CDR3 coding sequence is TGCGCCAGCAGCTCCAATACAGGGGCCAACTATGGCTACACCTTC. Translation gives CASSSNTGANYGYTF.

This clonotype was counted once. The rearrangement joins TRBV6-1 to TRBJ2-3; TRBD2 matches at 9 bases. The CDR3 is made up of 17 amino acids. The germline CDR1 and CDR2 sequences are MNHNS and SASEGT. V lost 7 bases and J lost 2; bases outside the gene matches: 13. The CDR3 sequence: CASTSLASGVFTDTQYF. The CDR3 bases are TGTGCCAGCACCTCACTGGCTAGCGGGGTTTTCACAGATACGCAGTATTTT.

This clonotype has just a few counts. The genes are TRBV7-3 and TRBJ2-5; 12 positions match TRBD1. CDR3 length equals 16 residues. V trimming: 0 bases; J trimming: 5 bases; junction bases outside the gene matches: 4. Germline CDR1 reads SGHTA; CDR2 reads FQGTGA. In DNA form, the CDR3 reads TGTGCCAGCAGCTTAACGGGGACAGGGGGCGCCGAGACCCAGTACTTC. Residues: CASSLTGTGGAETQYF.

This clonotype has just a few counts. J is TRBJ2-3 and V is TRBV20-1, with a tentative D call TRBD2 (6 bases). The V and J ends lost 7 bases and 4 bases respectively, with 12 bases between them. From germline, CDR1 is DFQATT and CDR2 SNEGSKA (reference sequence). The CDR3 runs 12 residues. CDR3 nucleotide sequence: TGCAGTGGCGGAGGGGACCCAGATACGCAGTATTTT. Protein: CSGGGDPDTQYF.

The chain carries TRBV5-1 and TRBJ2-7, with 8 bases identical to TRBD1. The V gene's germline CDR1 is SGHRS and CDR2 YFSETQ. After removal of 3 bases from V and 6 bases from J, the junction contained 8 bases not matched to a gene. The CDR3 totals 14 residues. CDR3 in DNA: TGCGCCAGCAGCTCAAGGGGTGACAGGGGCGAGCAGTACTTC. This sequence encodes CASSSRGDRGEQYF.

The chain uses TRBV7-2 and TRBJ2-7; D unclear. CDR1 SGHTA and CDR2 FQGNSA come from the germline V gene. CDR3 length equals 14 residues. Trimming cost V 1 base and J 2 bases, with 9 bases left between them. The CDR3 protein is CASSLDPETYEQYF. CDR3 DNA sequence: TGTGCCAGCAGCTTAGACCCAGAAACCTACGAGCAGTACTTC. The entire variable domain, with the rest obtained from reference TRBV7-2 and TRBJ2-7, is as follows: GAGVSQSPSNKVTEKGKDVELRCDPISGHTALYWYRQSLGQGLEFLIYFQGNSAPDKSGLPSDRFSAERTGGSVSTLTIQRTQQEDSAVYLCASSLDPETYEQYFGPGTRLTVT.

V is TRBV12-3 or TRBV12-4 and J is TRBJ1-2; 9 nucleotides line up with TRBD1. The CDR3 is 14 residues long. V was pared by 6 bases and J by 7 bases, with 9 bases of the junction left unmatched. CDR3 region: CASRGTGRTGGYTF. CDR3 coding DNA: TGTGCCAGCAGGGGGACAGGGCGAACTGGTGGCTACACCTTC.

Notes on this clonotype: One end of the junction varies from germline; a read error may be responsible. The chain links TRBV20-1 to TRBJ2-1, with D possibly TRBD2 on 6 matching bases. CDR3 length: 14 amino acids. Germline V lookup: CDR1 DFQATT, CDR2 SNEGSKA (reference sequence). The CDR3 loop is CSARPGLVYNKQFF. CDR3 sequence (DNA): TGCAGTGCTAGACCGGGACTGGTTTACAATAAGCAGTTCTTC.

V usage is TRBV20-1 and J usage is TRBJ1-2; D call uncertain. Germline CDR1 reads DFQATT; CDR2 reads SNEGSKA (reference sequence). The CDR3 runs to 13 residues. Trimming removed 0 bases from V and 3 bases from J, with 8 bases in between. Here the CDR3 reads CSARDFGDYGYTF. The CDR3 DNA follows: TGCAGTGCTAGAGATTTCGGGGACTATGGCTACACCTTC.

V is TRBV4-2 and J is TRBJ2-3; D remains ambiguous. The germline CDR1 and CDR2 sequences are LGHNA and YNFKEQ. V dropped 1 base and J dropped 2 bases, with 10 bases sitting between them. This CDR3 is 15 amino acids long. The CDR3 spells CASSQGKVYTDTQYF. CDR3 coding DNA: TGTGCCAGCAGCCAAGGAAAGGTTTACACAGATACGCAGTATTTT.

The chain links TRBV20-1 to TRBJ2-5; D assignment may be TRBD1 or TRBD2 (5 bases each). The tail of the sequence fits TRBJ2-7 better, so the J call may be wrong. Per the germline V gene, CDR1 is DFQATT and CDR2 is SNEGSKA (reference sequence). The CDR3 spans 14 residues. CDR3 in amino acids: CSASQYNRGAEQYF. CDR3 bases: TGCAGTGCCAGCCAGTACAACCGAGGGGCCGAGCAGTACTTC.

CDR3 amino acids: CASSAWGSGETQYF. The DNA of the CDR3 is TGTGCCAGCAGTGCATGGGGTAGCGGAGAGACCCAGTACTTC. The V call is TRBV27, the J call TRBJ2-5; weak D call: TRBD2 (6 bases). The CDR3 spans 14 residues. Germline assignment: CDR1 MNHEY and CDR2 SMNVEV (reference sequence). Between the trimmed V and J ends, which lost 5 bases and 4 bases, there was a span of 14 bases.

This chain uses TRBV29-1 with TRBJ1-5; D gene ambiguous. The V end was cut by 4 bases, the J end by 6 bases, with 13 bases between. Germline CDR1 and CDR2: SQVTM and ANQGSEA. The CDR3 extends over 13 amino acids. For the CDR3, the DNA is TGCAGCGTTGCCTTTGCCGTAAGTCAGCCCCAGCATTTT. Translation: CSVAFAVSQPQHF.

This rearrangement joins TRBV28 to TRBJ2-7; the match to TRBD2 covers 9 bases. Losses at the gene ends were 10 bases for V and 6 bases for J; bases not matched to a gene: 16. CDR3 length equals 15 residues. CDR1 and CDR2 from the germline V gene are MDHEN and SYDVKM. The CDR3 DNA reads TGTGCCACAAACCTCCCGGGACTAGCTCATGGCGAGCAGTACTTC. It is translated as CATNLPGLAHGEQYF.

The rearrangement joins TRBV10-2 to TRBJ2-7, with D hard to call. The CDR3 length is 14 residues. With 7 bases removed from V and 0 bases from J, the gap between germline ends came to 13 bases. Germline-derived CDR1 and CDR2 are WSHSY and SAAADI. The DNA of the CDR3 is TGCGCCAGCAAGCAGGCCGCCAGCTCCTACGAGCAGTACTTC. It translates to CASKQAASSYEQYF.

The chain carries TRBV4-3 and TRBJ1-4, with a tentative D call TRBD1 (5 bases). CDR3 length equals 14 residues. Germline V lookup: CDR1 LGHNA, CDR2 YSLEER. Trimming removed 6 bases at V and 7 bases at J, with 15 bases between. CDR3 in amino acids: CASSQIPQGEKLFF. The CDR3 nucleotides are TGCGCCAGCAGTCAAATTCCTCAGGGTGAAAAACTGTTTTTT.

In this sample, this clonotype turned up many times. The CDR3, as DNA: TGTGCCAGCAGCCCAGGCGGGGGTAGCACAGATACGCAGTATTTT. It translates to CASSPGGGSTDTQYF. The rearrangement uses TRBV7-2 and TRBJ2-3; 7 nucleotides align to TRBD2. The CDR3 totals 15 residues. The germline CDR1 and CDR2 sequences are SGHTA and FQGNSA. Losses at the gene ends were 5 bases for V and 0 bases for J; bases not matched to a gene: 5.

The chain links TRBV6-5 to TRBJ1-6; D might be TRBD1 (6 bases). The CDR3 is made up of 14 amino acids. The germline CDR1 and CDR2 sequences are MNHEY and SVGAGI. Trimming took off 5 bases at V and 10 bases at J, with 15 bases between the two ends. The chain's CDR3 is CASSHRQEESPLHF. CDR3 in DNA: TGTGCCAGCAGTCATCGACAGGAGGAATCACCCCTCCACTTT.

The CDR3 spells CASSQGARGIRDTQYF. For the CDR3, the DNA is TGCGCCAGCAGCCAAGGGGCCAGGGGGATCCGAGATACGCAGTATTTT. This sequence joins TRBV4-3 and TRBJ2-3, with 7 bases that match TRBD1. V lost 1 base to trimming and J lost 5 bases; unmatched junction nucleotides: 9. The CDR3 is 16 residues long. From germline, CDR1 is LGHNA and CDR2 YSLEER.